This T cell receptor (beta chain) emerged from a study of T cell repertoires in cytomegalovirus infection (dated by TCRdb to about 2019). For context, the study as a whole: Because public TCR beta signatures pointed to carriage of CMV infection together with the matching HLA type, the HLA type of each donor mattered for the analysis. Broad study findings and their caveats: In both this cohort and an independent cohort of more than 350 donors, the cumulative frequency of public TCR beta family members distinguished carriers of CMV infection plus the relevant HLA type. The ex vivo response was dominated by HLA-C-restricted CMV-specific TCR beta clonotypes, which also provided the single most frequent clonotype in two of eight donors.

To note about this clonotype: What this receptor recognizes is not known. A single base separates this from a much larger clone, so it may be a read error.

The sequencing machine was an Illumina HiSeq 1500. TCRdb trimmed public reads at Q25 via fastp, called clones via MiXCR and kept in-frame beta chains. Rows are unified per CDR3 protein, each entry keeping the most common DNA and genes. The sample records a few hundred thousand distinct CDR3 sequences, approximately 15% of which are singletons. The ten most abundant clones make up 40% to 55% of the sample. At the junction V is shortened by 5 bases and J by 7 bases, with 17 bases in between. As encoded in the germline V gene (reference sequence), CDR1 is SEHNR while CDR2 is FQNEAQ. From the cysteine up to the phenylalanine, the CDR3 has a length of 14 residues. Kept here is only the CDR3 DNA, which spans 42 bases and is read in frame from base 1.

This TCR was sampled from a human donor in good health (CMV status not recorded). Some clones in this sample may be carry-over from other donors' samples. The sequencing input was CD8+ T cells from PBMCs. This sequence uses TRBV7-9 and TRBJ1-2; a weak D assignment points to TRBD1 (5 bases agree). DNA sequence: TGTGCCAGCAGCGCTGACGGGACCCTCTGTGGCTACACCTTC. It is translated as CASSADGTLCGYTF.